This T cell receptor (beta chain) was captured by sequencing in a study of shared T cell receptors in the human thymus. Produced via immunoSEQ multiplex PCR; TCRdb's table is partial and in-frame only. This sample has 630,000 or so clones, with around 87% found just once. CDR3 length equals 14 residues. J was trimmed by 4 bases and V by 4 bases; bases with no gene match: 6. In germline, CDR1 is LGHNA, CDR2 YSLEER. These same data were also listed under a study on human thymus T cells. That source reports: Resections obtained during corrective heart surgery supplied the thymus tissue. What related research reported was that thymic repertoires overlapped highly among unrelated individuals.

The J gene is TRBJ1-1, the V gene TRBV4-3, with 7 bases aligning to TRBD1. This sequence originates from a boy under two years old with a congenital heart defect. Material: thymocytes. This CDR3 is CASSPMTGSTEAFF. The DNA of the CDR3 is TGCGCCAGCAGCCCGATGACAGGGTCCACTGAAGCTTTCTTT.